This T cell receptor (beta chain) was documented in a study of PD-L1 blockade in urothelial cancer. Study background: The median number of T cells present in blood samples was 140,000 to 150,000.

The trim removed 2 bases at V and 3 bases at J, leaving 10 bases unmatched. The V gene's germline CDR1 is SGHVS and CDR2 FQNEAQ. The CDR3 runs 16 residues. Patients were diagnosed with urothelial carcinoma, either locally advanced or metastatic. Individual patients had between 1 and 8 samples, taken pretreatment and on-treatment. Sequenced by immunoSEQ multiplex PCR; TCRdb stores in-frame clones only, minus some. The sample has tens of thousands of clones, roughly 82% seen once. The sequences come from PBMCs, collected around atezolizumab (anti-PD-L1) treatment. The TCR comes from an older man with urothelial cancer. The genes are TRBV7-8 and TRBJ2-7; 7 nucleotides align to TRBD1. CDR3 DNA: TGTGCCAGCAGCTTAAGGTCGAAGCAGGGGGACTACGAGCAGTACTTC. Amino acid sequence: CASSLRSKQGDYEQYF.